One T cell receptor beta chain is described in this entry. Its specificity is not known. The entry originates in a study of vaccination effects on CD4 cells after COVID-19. Clones were sequenced by immunoSEQ multiplex PCR, and TCRdb holds only the in-frame ones, with some missing. The table shows 55,000 to 75,000 clones, with roughly three quarters occurring only once. Trimming took 5 bases from V and 2 from J; bases not matched to a gene: 9. Germline assignment: CDR1 SNHLY and CDR2 FYNNEI. CDR3 length: 17 residues. CD4+ T cells specific for antigen were expanded with viral peptide pools by the ViraFEST assay before sequencing. CD4+ T cell isolation took place after less than 13 days of culture. Vaccinated recipients, who were negative for nucleocapsid antibodies, had no history of SARS-CoV-2 infection. The researchers cultured fewer than 2.5 million PBMC per well with around 9.2 IU/ml IL-2 and 8 to 10 ug/ml peptides. Each culture had half its medium swapped for IL-2 medium on days 3 and 7.

The clonotype comes from a human donor who received a COVID-19 vaccine. The chain is built from TRBV2 and TRBJ1-5, with TRBD1 matching 10 bases. The source material was CD4+ T cells from PBMCs cultured with HCoV-NL63 spike peptides, sampled before COVID-19 vaccination. This CDR3 reads CASSPTGGSSGNQPQHF. Written as DNA, the CDR3 is TGTGCCAGCAGTCCGACAGGGGGCAGTTCGGGCAATCAGCCCCAGCATTTT. Combining the CDR3 with reference TRBV2 and TRBJ1-5 gives the whole variable domain EPEVTQTPSHQVTQMGQEVILRCVPISNHLYFYWYRQILGQKVEFLVSFYNNEISEKSEIFDDQFSVERPDGSNFTLKIRSTKLEDSAMYFCASSPTGGSSGNQPQHFGDGTRLSIL.